This TCR beta chain is from a study of T-cell memory formation after mild COVID-19. Note on this clonotype: The antigen is undetermined.

In TCRdb, the 5' RACE reads were re-called with MiXCR into one record per CDR3 protein. The table shows about 500,000 distinct CDR3 sequences, with 20% occurring only once. Overall study findings and caveats: From day 15 to 85, contracting clones were balanced between CD4 and CD8, whereas later expanders leaned toward CD4+.

Trimming removed 7 bases at V and 1 base at J, with 11 bases between. This CDR3 is built from 12 residues. Germline CDR1 is SQVTM and CDR2 is ANQGSEA. The clonotype comes from an adult woman who had mild COVID-19 (a few samples of this study predate the infection). Cell type and time point are not known. The V and J genes are TRBV29-1 and TRBJ2-7; no reliable D call. The sample taken for sequencing was PBMCs or a T cell subset sorted from them (not recorded which). CDR3 bases: TGCAGCGGCGCGGAGCCTTCCTACGAGCAGTACTTC. Residues: CSGAEPSYEQYF.